The 2 T cell receptor beta chains below all came from one sample that was sequenced in a study of CD8 T cells in ankylosing spondylitis. TCRdb analysed the 5' RACE reads with MiXCR anew, one entry per CDR3 protein. Of over 130,000 distinct CDR3 sequences in the sample, under 45% were seen once. Sequenced material: synovial fluid, either unsorted or a sorted T cell fraction (not recorded which). Receptors were obtained from a male donor with ankylosing spondylitis.

The rearrangement uses TRBV2 and TRBJ2-7; 7 nucleotides line up with TRBD2. J lost 0 bases, V lost 3 bases, and 11 bases had no gene match. This CDR3 is built from 17 residues. Germline V gene sequence: CDR1 SNHLY, CDR2 FYNNEI. In nucleotides, the CDR3 is TGTGCCAGCAGTGACGGGGCGGGGGAATCTTACTCCTACGAGCAGTACTTC. Protein: CASSDGAGESYSYEQYF.

The chain couples TRBV7-9 to TRBJ2-6; no firm D call. Germline values: CDR1 SEHNR, CDR2 FQNEAQ (reference sequence). The CDR3 is 16 amino acids. V was pared by 6 bases and J by 0 bases, with 12 bases between. The CDR3 loop reads CASSFHLNSGANVLTF. DNA for the CDR3: TGTGCCAGCAGTTTTCACCTAAACTCTGGGGCCAACGTCCTGACTTTC.